These 30 T cell receptor beta chains share one sample of origin, sequenced in a study of shared clonotypes between healthy human individuals. Assay: immunoSEQ multiplex PCR; the TCRdb copy retains only in-frame clones and omits some. Here the sample spans about 2,500,000 clones, more than 90% being singletons. The sample was naive CD4+ T cells sorted from blood. The subset here: CD45RA+ positively selected. These receptors originate from a young man in good health.

This clone was observed a single time. Written as DNA, the CDR3 is TGCGCCAGCAGCCGACCCCCCATGACTAGCGGTACCTACGAGCAGTACTTC. Protein: CASSRPPMTSGTYEQYF. The chain recombines TRBV4-3 with TRBJ2-7; 9 bases align to TRBD2. This CDR3 has 17 residues. V was pared by 4 bases and J by 2 bases, with 12 bases of the junction left unmatched. Germline values: CDR1 LGHNA, CDR2 YSLEER.

V usage is TRBV10-3 and J usage is TRBJ2-1; TRBD1 agrees at 8 bases. The J segment lost 6 bases and the V segment lost 10 bases, leaving 8 bases of the junction unmatched. CDR3 length: 13 residues. Germline V gene data show CDR1 as ENHRY and CDR2 as SYGVKD. This chain's CDR3 is CATGQGGGNEQFF. In DNA form, the CDR3 reads TGTGCCACCGGACAGGGCGGAGGCAATGAGCAGTTCTTC.

Turning to this clone: Other DNA sequences in the same sample also yield this CDR3. J is TRBJ1-1 and V is TRBV6-5; D perhaps matches TRBD1 (6 bases). The germline V and J ends were trimmed by 0 bases and 4 bases, with 9 bases remaining between them. The length of the CDR3 is 14 residues. The germline gives CDR1 MNHEY, CDR2 SVGAGI. The CDR3 sequence: CASSYSGGITEAFF. CDR3 nucleotide sequence: TGTGCCAGCAGTTACTCAGGGGGGATCACTGAAGCTTTCTTT.

This chain connects TRBV6-5 to TRBJ2-1; unclear D gene. Per the germline V gene, CDR1 is MNHEY and CDR2 is SVGAGI. CDR3 length equals 11 residues. Deletions cut 5 bases from V and 9 bases from J, with 8 bases between. The CDR3 here is CASSDGGEQFF. Written as DNA, the CDR3 is TGTGCCAGCAGTGATGGTGGTGAGCAGTTCTTC.

Worth noting for this clone: As the CDR3 is not closed by the conserved phenylalanine or tryptophan, this likely results from a read error. The chain combines TRBV10-3 with TRBJ2-7, with unresolved D. The germline V gene has CDR1 ENHRY and CDR2 SYGVKD. The CDR3 contains 13 residues. DNA of the CDR3: TGTGCCAGCAGTGAACCGGAACCCTACGAGCAGTACCTC. Translated: CASSEPEPYEQYL.

This rearrangement joins TRBV5-1 to TRBJ1-1, with D tentatively TRBD1 (5 bases). V shed 7 bases and J shed 7 bases, with 17 bases lying between them. The CDR3 consists of 13 residues. Germline V lookup: CDR1 SGHRS, CDR2 YFSETQ. CDR3: CASWGTGALEAFF. In DNA form, the CDR3 reads TGCGCCAGCTGGGGGACGGGAGCTCTTGAAGCTTTCTTT.

This rearrangement joins TRBV5-4 to TRBJ2-1; 14 bases are a match to TRBD2. The germline V gene encodes CDR1 SGHNT and CDR2 YYREEE (reference sequence). The CDR3 runs to 16 residues. The V and J ends lost 3 bases and 5 bases, in that order; junction bases with no gene match: 4. The CDR3, as DNA: TGTGCCAGCAGCTCGGGACTAGCGGGGGCCAACAATGAGCAGTTCTTC. Protein sequence: CASSSGLAGANNEQFF.

To note about this clone: The sample contains more than one DNA sequence encoding this CDR3. V gene TRBV10-3 combines with J gene TRBJ1-4; D is possibly TRBD1 (5 bases). The CDR3 has 12 amino acids. Germline values: CDR1 ENHRY, CDR2 SYGVKD. V shed 5 bases and J shed 8 bases, with 9 bases lying between them. The CDR3 region has the DNA TGTGCCATCAGTCAGGGAGGCGAAAAACTGTTTTTT. Translation gives CAISQGGEKLFF.

Only a few counts were recorded for this clone. The CDR3 region is CASSLAGQTYGYTF. CDR3 coding DNA: TGTGCCAGCAGCTTAGCGGGCCAAACTTATGGCTACACCTTC. The rearrangement uses TRBV7-2 and TRBJ1-2, with no clear D. CDR1 is SGHTA, CDR2 FQGNSA, per germline. The V end was cut by 0 bases, the J end by 5 bases, with 10 bases between. The CDR3 loop spans 14 amino acids.

About this clone: Different DNA sequences within this sample yield the same CDR3. The J gene is TRBJ2-7, the V gene TRBV5-1; 9 bases are a match to TRBD1. The CDR3 is 15 residues long. V trimming: 2 bases; J trimming: 3 bases; junction bases outside the gene matches: 6. Per germline, CDR1 SGHRS and CDR2 YFSETQ. The CDR3 here is CASSLLPGQGYEQYF. The CDR3 bases are TGCGCCAGCAGCTTACTTCCGGGACAGGGCTACGAGCAGTACTTC.

This chain links TRBV9 with TRBJ2-7, with TRBD1 matching over 11 bases. In germline, CDR1 is SGDLS, CDR2 YYNGEE. The CDR3 runs to 15 residues. Unmatched junction bases numbered 7, after V lost 3 bases and J lost 5 bases. The DNA for the CDR3 is TGTGCCAGCAGCGCCCGGGACAGGGGGACGAACGAGCAGTACTTC. Protein sequence: CASSARDRGTNEQYF.

The chain joins TRBV5-1 to TRBJ2-7; unclear D gene. V was shortened by 0 bases and J by 7 bases, with 11 bases between the two germline ends. This CDR3 is 13 amino acids long. Germline CDR1 SGHRS, CDR2 YFSETQ. The CDR3 DNA is TGCGCCAGCAGCTTGGATCAGCTGGGTGAGCAGTACTTC. Translating it yields CASSLDQLGEQYF.

This clone was seen only once. The chain joins TRBV6-6 to TRBJ1-5, with D hard to call. Looked up from germline, CDR1 is MNHNY and CDR2 is SVGAGI (reference sequence). V was clipped by 0 bases and J by 3 bases, with 9 bases between them. This CDR3 contains 15 residues. The CDR3 bases are TGTGCCAGCAGTTACTCGGGCAGAACCAATCAGCCCCAGCATTTT. This codes for CASSYSGRTNQPQHF.

This sequence joins TRBV30 and TRBJ1-5; D is uncertain. This CDR3 comprises 15 residues. V was pared by 3 bases and J by 0 bases, with 12 bases between. Per the germline V gene, CDR1 is GTSNPN and CDR2 is SVGIG (reference sequence). The CDR3 sequence is CAWSGSADSNQPQHF. The CDR3 bases are TGTGCCTGGAGCGGTTCGGCCGATAGCAATCAGCCCCAGCATTTT. Looking up the rest from reference TRBV30 and TRBJ1-5 gives the full variable domain: SQTIHQWPATLVQPVGSPLSLECTVEGTSNPNLYWYRQAAGRGLQLLFYSVGIGQISSEVPQNLSASRPQDRQFILSSKKLLLSDSGFYLCAWSGSADSNQPQHFGDGTRLSIL.

V usage is TRBV9 and J usage is TRBJ2-7; 11 positions match TRBD1. Germline V gene data show CDR1 as SGDLS and CDR2 as YYNGEE. CDR3 size: 16 residues. V lost 4 bases to trimming and J lost 4 bases; unmatched junction nucleotides: 10. The CDR3 DNA sequence: TGTGCCAGCAGCTCCACGGCCGGGACAGGGGGTTACGAGCAGTACTTC. Residues: CASSSTAGTGGYEQYF. Using reference TRBV9 and TRBJ2-7 for the parts outside the CDR3, the full variable domain is DSGVTQTPKHLITATGQRVTLRCSPRSGDLSVYWYQQSLDQGLQFLIQYYNGEERAKGNILERFSAQQFPDLHSELNLSSLELGDSALYFCASSSTAGTGGYEQYFGPGTRLTVT.

The V call is TRBV18, the J call TRBJ2-3; D unclear. Germline CDR1 and CDR2: KGHSH and LQKENI. The CDR3 has 14 residues. V gave up 4 bases and J gave up 1 base, with 9 bases separating them. This chain's CDR3 is CASSLLLRTDTQYF. DNA for the CDR3: TGTGCCAGCTCACTGCTTCTCCGCACAGATACGCAGTATTTT.

V is TRBV7-2 and J is TRBJ1-6, with a possible D match to TRBD1 (6 bases). Trimming removed 0 bases from V and 10 bases from J, with 10 bases in between. CDR1 is SGHTA, CDR2 FQGNSA, per germline. There are 14 residues in the CDR3. The CDR3 loop is CASSLAYRESPLHF. In DNA, the CDR3 is TGTGCCAGCAGCTTAGCGTACAGGGAATCACCCCTCCACTTT.

This rearrangement joins TRBV7-2 to TRBJ2-7; 8 nucleotides line up with TRBD1. Per germline, CDR1 SGHTA and CDR2 FQGNSA. This CDR3 has 15 amino acids. V was pared by 2 bases and J by 0 bases, with 3 bases of the junction left unmatched. The CDR3 sequence: CASSLQGAGSYEQYF. The CDR3 nucleotides are TGTGCCAGCAGCTTACAGGGGGCGGGCTCCTACGAGCAGTACTTC.

The chain uses TRBV6-5 and TRBJ1-1; 8 bases are shared with TRBD1. The CDR3 extends over 15 amino acids. CDR1 and CDR2 from the germline V gene are MNHEY and SVGAGI. Unmatched junction bases numbered 10, after V lost 6 bases and J lost 4 bases. Written as DNA, the CDR3 is TGTGCCAGCAGACTCGGCGGGACAGGCACCACTGAAGCTTTCTTT. This codes for CASRLGGTGTTEAFF.

This chain connects TRBV7-2 to TRBJ1-2; D may be TRBD1 (6 bases). The CDR3 extends over 15 amino acids. CDR1 is SGHTA, CDR2 FQGNSA, per germline. Trimming removed 5 bases from V and 0 bases from J, with 13 bases in between. The CDR3 coding sequence is TGTGCCAGCAGCCCACAGGGACTCTCTAACTATGGCTACACCTTC. It yields the protein CASSPQGLSNYGYTF.

V usage is TRBV19 and J usage is TRBJ2-6; 7 nucleotides line up with TRBD1. Germline V gives CDR1 LNHDA, CDR2 SQIVND (reference sequence). Trimming cost V 6 bases and J 2 bases; bases outside gene matches: 4. The length of the CDR3 is 15 residues. CDR3 sequence (DNA): TGTGCCAGTAGATTTGACAGGGCTGGGGCCAACGTCCTGACTTTC. Translation gives CASRFDRAGANVLTF.

As DNA, the CDR3 is TGCGCCAGCAGCCAAGATTTAGGGAAAGGGGAAGCTTTCTTT. As protein: CASSQDLGKGEAFF. This sequence joins TRBV4-3 and TRBJ1-1; D unclear. With 0 bases removed from V and 8 bases from J, the gap between germline ends came to 13 bases. The CDR3 totals 14 residues. Germline-derived CDR1 and CDR2 are LGHNA and YSLEER.

J is TRBJ2-6 and V is TRBV19; TRBD1 matches at 8 bases. V shed 5 bases and J 4 bases; nucleotides not matched to a gene: 10. The germline CDR1 and CDR2 sequences are LNHDA and SQIVND (reference sequence). This CDR3 has 17 amino acids. The CDR3 region has the DNA TGTGCCAGTAGTTTAGGACAGGGCAGATCAGGGGCCAACGTCCTGACTTTC. Protein: CASSLGQGRSGANVLTF.

The V gene is TRBV28, the J gene TRBJ1-1, with D possibly TRBD1 on 6 matching bases. Per the germline V gene, CDR1 is MDHEN and CDR2 is SYDVKM. CDR3 length: 15 amino acids. Trimming pared 1 base from V and 5 bases from J, leaving 14 bases between. In nucleotides, the CDR3 is TGTGCCAGCAGTTTATTGGGGGGGCCGGGGACTGAAGCTTTCTTT. It specifies CASSLLGGPGTEAFF.

To note about this clone: Relative to the germline gene, one junction end is altered; a read error may explain this. V gene TRBV7-7 combines with J gene TRBJ2-5; D may be TRBD1 (5 bases). The DNA matches TRBJ2-7 better at its end, which makes the J call doubtful. The CDR3 length is 14 residues. The germline gives CDR1 SSHAT, CDR2 FNYEAQ (reference sequence). The CDR3 reads CASSLAGPRYEQYF. The CDR3 nucleotides read TGTGCTAGCAGCTTAGCAGGGCCGCGGTACGAGCAGTACTTC.

The chain recombines TRBV30 with TRBJ2-5, with D uncertain. Trimming cost V 0 bases and J 1 base, with 6 bases left between them. This CDR3 comprises 13 residues. The germline V gene encodes CDR1 GTSNPN and CDR2 SVGIG (reference sequence). For the CDR3, the DNA is TGTGCCTGGAGTGTAGTCTTCCAAGAGACCCAGTACTTC. Translation gives CAWSVVFQETQYF.

The chain recombines TRBV6-5 with TRBJ1-1; 9 positions agree with TRBD1. The CDR3 is 15 residues long. V trimming: 0 bases; J trimming: 9 bases; junction bases outside the gene matches: 8. Germline CDR1 and CDR2: MNHEY and SVGAGI. This CDR3 is CASSYSTTGGLQAFF. The CDR3, as DNA: TGTGCCAGCAGTTACTCGACCACAGGGGGCTTGCAAGCTTTCTTT.

The V call is TRBV5-1, the J call TRBJ1-6; no reliable D call. The CDR3 covers 15 residues. V was shortened by 7 bases and J by 0 bases, with 11 bases between the two germline ends. CDR1 and CDR2 (germline): SGHRS, YFSETQ. The CDR3 DNA sequence: TGCGCCAGCGCTAGGGAGGCCTCCTATAATTCACCCCTCCACTTT. It yields the protein CASAREASYNSPLHF.

The chain links TRBV6-1 to TRBJ2-3; 8 bases align to TRBD2. This CDR3 is built from 14 residues. Per germline, CDR1 MNHNS and CDR2 SASEGT. J lost 3 bases, V lost 7 bases, and 6 bases had no gene match. The CDR3 spells CASTPGGRTDTQYF. DNA for the CDR3: TGTGCCAGCACCCCTGGCGGGAGGACAGATACGCAGTATTTT.

V usage is TRBV19 and J usage is TRBJ2-1; 8 positions match TRBD2. The CDR3 loop spans 13 amino acids. Unmatched junction bases numbered 8, after V lost 6 bases and J lost 10 bases. Germline loops: CDR1 LNHDA, CDR2 SQIVND (reference sequence). Here the CDR3 reads CASRGLGSWEQFF. The CDR3 DNA reads TGTGCCAGTAGGGGACTAGGCTCATGGGAGCAGTTCTTC.